A selection of T cell receptor beta chains follows, all from one sample in a study of T cells in Graves' hyperthyroidism and ophthalmopathy. One entry per CDR3 protein, called by TCRdb with MiXCR from the multiplex PCR reads. The sample has roughly 570,000 distinct CDR3 sequences; 40% to 55% are singletons. What was sequenced was peripheral blood or thyroid tissue (not recorded which). Receptor source: a woman aged 18-30 years with Graves' hyperthyroidism. CDR3s include the opening cysteine and the closing phenylalanine or tryptophan. Fields, in order: J gene, D gene, clone size, V gene, CDR3 protein, CDR3 DNA. The D gene is left open where the match is weak. Size tells how often a clone was seen (once, few, many) or the class of an expanded clone, and some rows leave it out.

>TRBJ1-1|-|-|TRBV7-6
CASSLVQRNTEAFF
TGTGCCAGCAGCTTAGTTCAGAGGAACACTGAAGCTTTCTTT
>TRBJ1-2|-|many|TRBV19
CASSIPSGSALYGYTF
TGTGCCAGTAGTATTCCATCCGGCAGTGCTCTTTATGGCTACACCTTC
>TRBJ2-7|TRBD2|few|TRBV2
CASSDLGLAGDEQYF
TGTGCCAGCAGTGATTTGGGACTAGCGGGGGACGAGCAGTACTTC
>TRBJ2-5|-|many|TRBV5-6
CASSLSTNLYQETQYF
TGTGCCAGCAGCTTGTCGACAAACCTGTACCAAGAGACCCAGTACTTC
>TRBJ2-7|-|-|TRBV29-1
CSPGESTYEQYF
TGCAGCCCAGGGGAATCCACCTACGAGCAGTACTTC
>TRBJ1-2|TRBD1|many|TRBV14
CASSPDRGYGYTF
TGTGCCAGCAGTCCCGACAGGGGCTATGGCTACACCTTC
>TRBJ1-1|-|many|TRBV4-2
CASSQDRSSGPNTEAFF
TGTGCCAGCAGCCAAGATAGGTCCTCGGGCCCGAACACTGAAGCTTTCTTT
>TRBJ2-2|-|few|TRBV5-1
CASSRILATNTGELFF
TGCGCCAGCAGCCGGATTCTAGCGACGAACACCGGGGAGCTGTTTTTT
>TRBJ2-7|-|many|TRBV6-2/TRBV6-3
CASSYYGGNYEQYF
TGTGCCAGCAGTTACTACGGAGGGAATTACGAGCAGTACTTC
>TRBJ2-7|TRBD2|-|TRBV12-5
CASGLNVLTSGSKGLDEQHF
TGTGCTAGTGGTCTGAACGTCTTGACTAGCGGGAGTAAAGGGCTCGACGAGCAGCACTTC
>TRBJ2-1|TRBD2|-|TRBV2
CAGSSSGRGNEQFF
TGTGCCGGCAGTTCTAGCGGGAGGGGCAATGAGCAGTTCTTC
>TRBJ2-2|TRBD2|-|TRBV10-3
CAISEERLAGETGELFF
TGTGCCATCAGTGAGGAGAGGCTAGCGGGAGAAACCGGGGAGCTGTTTTTT
>TRBJ2-5|TRBD2|many|TRBV12-3/TRBV12-4
CASNKAGVGETQYF
TGTGCCAGCAATAAAGCGGGGGTAGGAGAGACCCAGTACTTC
>TRBJ1-1|-|few|TRBV7-9
CASSPRSRGGNTEAFF
TGTGCCAGCAGCCCAAGATCTCGGGGGGGGAACACTGAAGCTTTCTTT
>TRBJ2-5|-|many|TRBV20-1
CSARGGTEGETQYF
TGCAGTGCTAGAGGGGGAACAGAGGGTGAGACCCAGTACTTC
>TRBJ1-1|-|-|TRBV7-3
CASSLMGIYTEAFF
TGTGCCAGCAGCTTAATGGGGATTTACACTGAAGCTTTCTTT
>TRBJ2-5|-|many|TRBV7-6
CASSLGTNQETQYF
TGTGCCAGCAGCTTAGGGACAAACCAAGAGACCCAGTACTTC
>TRBJ2-7|TRBD2|many|TRBV6-6
CASSRGLAGMSYEQYF
TGTGCCAGCAGTCGGGGACTAGCGGGAATGTCCTACGAGCAGTACTTC
>TRBJ2-3|TRBD2|-|TRBV20-1
CSARTSGLLVDTQYF
TGCAGTGCGCGGACTAGCGGGTTATTAGTAGATACGCAGTATTTT
>TRBJ2-6|-|many|TRBV27
CASSSSLGANVLTF
TGTGCCAGCAGCTCATCCCTCGGGGCCAACGTCCTGACTTTC
>TRBJ1-2|TRBD1|many|TRBV14
CASSQDRNRGQPNYGYTF
TGTGCCAGCAGCCAAGATCGGAACAGGGGGCAACCTAACTATGGCTACACCTTC
>TRBJ2-5|-|many|TRBV25-1
CASSEIGEETQYF
TGTGCCAGCAGTGAAATAGGGGAAGAGACCCAGTACTTC
>TRBJ2-5|TRBD2|-|TRBV5-1
CASSLLAGEGTQYF
TGCGCCAGCAGCTTGTTAGCGGGAGAAGGGACCCAGTACTTC
>TRBJ1-5|-|many|TRBV20-1
CSAKAGGSNQPQHF
TGCAGTGCTAAAGCCGGGGGTAGCAATCAGCCCCAGCATTTT
>TRBJ2-6|TRBD1|few|TRBV2
CATSPVPGQGSGANVLTF
TGTGCCACCAGTCCCGTTCCGGGACAGGGTTCTGGGGCCAACGTCCTGACTTTC
>TRBJ2-2|-|many|TRBV7-2
CASSLQQNTGELFF
TGTGCCAGCAGCTTACAACAGAACACCGGGGAGCTGTTTTTT
>TRBJ1-1|-|-|TRBV6-4
CASSTSAGAFF
TGTGCCAGCAGCACCTCAGCGGGAGCTTTCTTT
>TRBJ1-4|TRBD1|few|TRBV7-2
CASQVPGQGGEKLFF
TGTGCCAGCCAAGTGCCGGGACAGGGAGGTGAAAAACTGTTTTTT
>TRBJ2-7|-|-|TRBV5-1
CASSIRQDLEQYF
TGCGCCAGCAGCATAAGACAGGATCTGGAGCAGTACTTC
>TRBJ2-7|-|few|TRBV24-1
CATSEPQNWKQYF
TGTGCCACCAGTGAACCCCAGAATTGGAAGCAGTACTTC
>TRBJ2-2|TRBD2|-|TRBV24-1
CATSDPTSGGKKTGELFF
TGTGCCACCAGTGATCCAACTAGCGGGGGGAAGAAGACCGGGGAGCTGTTTTTT
>TRBJ2-1|-|few|TRBV7-6
CASSLSPSSYNEQFF
TGTGCCAGCAGCCTAAGCCCCAGCTCCTACAATGAGCAGTTCTTC
>TRBJ2-7|-|many|TRBV5-6
CASSLVGTSEQYF
TGTGCCAGCAGCTTGGTAGGGACCTCCGAGCAGTACTTC
>TRBJ2-1|-|-|TRBV7-2
CASSPGIMNEQFF
TGTGCCAGCTCCCCGGGCATCATGAATGAGCAGTTCTTC
>TRBJ2-6|-|-|TRBV10-3
CAISESGVRVEGANVLTF
TGTGCCATCAGTGAGTCAGGGGTGCGAGTTGAGGGGGCCAACGTCCTGACTTTC
>TRBJ2-7|TRBD2|once|TRBV7-3
CATSSASGSGAYEQYF
TGTGCCACCAGCAGTGCGAGCGGGAGTGGGGCCTACGAGCAGTACTTC
>TRBJ2-3|-|few|TRBV15
CATRRDPSTDTQYF
TGTGCCACCAGGAGGGATCCTAGCACAGATACGCAGTATTTT
>TRBJ1-2|-|many|TRBV9
CASSRRGYYGYTF
TGTGCCAGCAGTCGCAGGGGCTACTATGGCTACACCTTC
>TRBJ2-7|-|many|TRBV20-1
CSAGDPANEQYF
TGCAGTGCAGGGGACCCTGCGAACGAGCAGTACTTC
>TRBJ2-2|-|few|TRBV21-1
CASSKRLAGVGGELFF
TGTGCCAGCAGCAAAAGACTAGCGGGAGTTGGTGGGGAGCTGTTTTTT
>TRBJ2-1|-|-|TRBV24-1
CATSGARGQQFF
TGTGCCACCAGTGGGGCACGGGGCCAGCAGTTCTTC
>TRBJ1-2|-|once|TRBV2
CASSALADNGYTF
TGTGCCAGCAGTGCATTAGCGGACAATGGCTACACCTTC
>TRBJ2-7|-|many|TRBV7-2
CASSWGGPGEQYF
TGTGCCAGCAGCTGGGGGGGCCCCGGCGAGCAGTACTTC
>TRBJ1-2|-|-|TRBV24-1
CATRDPRDRTNYGYTF
TGTGCCACCAGAGATCCCCGGGACCGAACTAACTATGGCTACACCTTC
>TRBJ2-5|-|many|TRBV11-3
CASSLQRTWPQYF
TGTGCCAGCAGCTTACAACGGACCTGGCCCCAGTACTTC
>TRBJ2-7|-|-|TRBV5-1
CASSSGRIPSYEQYF
TGCGCCAGCAGCTCTGGTAGGATACCATCCTACGAGCAGTACTTC
>TRBJ2-7|-|many|TRBV4-3
CASSQGQLSSYEQYF
TGCGCCAGCAGCCAAGGCCAGCTGAGCTCCTACGAGCAGTACTTC
>TRBJ1-5|-|many|TRBV12-3/TRBV12-4
CASSHGGGAVQPQHF
TGTGCCAGCAGCCACGGGGGGGGGGCAGTTCAGCCCCAGCATTTT
>TRBJ1-2|-|-|TRBV2
CASSGRTSIYGYTF
TGTGCCAGCTCCGGACGTACGTCTATTTATGGCTACACCTTC
>TRBJ2-7|-|many|TRBV11-3
CASSLPYSGYEQYF
TGTGCCAGCAGCCTCCCGTATAGCGGCTACGAGCAGTACTTC
>TRBJ2-3|-|-|TRBV7-8
CASSLLAAPGSWQYF
TGTGCCAGCAGCTTATTGGCAGCACCGGGTTCTTGGCAGTATTTT
>TRBJ2-3|-|-|TRBV7-2
CASSPSPEKNSTDTQYF
TGTGCCAGCAGCCCATCCCCTGAGAAGAATAGCACAGATACGCAGTATTTT
>TRBJ2-7|-|many|TRBV4-2
CASSQDQGGLGPYEQYF
TGTGCCAGCAGCCAAGATCAAGGAGGACTGGGGCCCTACGAGCAGTACTTC
>TRBJ1-6|TRBD1|-|TRBV7-8
CACAGRRTGYNSPLHF
TGTGCCTGCGCGGGACGTCGGACAGGATATAATTCACCCCTCCACTTT
>TRBJ2-5|-|once|TRBV20-1
CSAREGVQETQYF
TGCAGTGCTAGAGAGGGAGTACAAGAGACCCAGTACTTC